This T cell receptor beta chain originates from a study of blood T cell repertoires in COVID-19. Study-level information: There were acute and convalescent COVID-19 samples, and they came from the United States, Italy and Spain. From T cells, B-cell-depleted T cells, or PBMCs came the material, which was cDNA or gDNA.

The CDR3 is made up of 17 amino acids. Germline CDR1 reads MDHEN; CDR2 reads SYDVKM. V was cut by 7 bases and J by 2 bases, with 24 bases left in between. Original analysis: Reference gene primer amplification gave nucleated cell count estimates. Repertoires were generated with immunoSEQ multiplex PCR, while TCRdb's copy carries only in-frame clones and drops some. Clone size and the V and J calls come from that table; the DNA yielded D and trimming. Of just over 250,000 clones in the sample, around 86% are singletons; the top ten hold about 10%. The sample was peripheral blood. The sequence was collected from a man aged 35 to 55 who had recovered from COVID-19. This chain connects TRBV28 to TRBJ2-7; D perhaps matches TRBD2 (6 bases). The CDR3 coding sequence is TGTGCCAGCACCCTACTAAAGGAGGGCGGTGGCGCCTACGAGCAGTACTTC. Protein sequence: CASTLLKEGGGAYEQYF.